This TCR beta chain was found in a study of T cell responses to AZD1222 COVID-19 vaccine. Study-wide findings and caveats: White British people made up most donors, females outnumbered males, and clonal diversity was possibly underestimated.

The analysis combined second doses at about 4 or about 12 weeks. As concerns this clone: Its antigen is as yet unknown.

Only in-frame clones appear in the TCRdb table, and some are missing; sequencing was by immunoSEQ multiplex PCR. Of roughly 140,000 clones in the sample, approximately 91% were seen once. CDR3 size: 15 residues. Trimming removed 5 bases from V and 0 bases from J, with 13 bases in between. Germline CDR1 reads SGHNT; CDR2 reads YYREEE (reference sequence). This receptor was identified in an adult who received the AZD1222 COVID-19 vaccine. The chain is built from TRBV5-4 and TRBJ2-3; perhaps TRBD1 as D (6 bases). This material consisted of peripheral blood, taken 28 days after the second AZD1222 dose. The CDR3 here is CASRRQESSTDTQYF. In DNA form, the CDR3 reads TGTGCCAGCAGGAGACAGGAGTCTAGCACAGATACGCAGTATTTT.